This TCR beta chain was recorded in a study of CD8 T cells in Susac syndrome. The wider study: Blood was drawn from Susac syndrome patients while they were therapy-naive, on corticosteroids, or on intravenous immunoglobulin alone.

cDNA came from approximately 0.5 to 1 ug RNA primed by random hexamers. Using its own MiXCR run on the immunoSEQ multiplex PCR reads, TCRdb lists one record per CDR3 protein. Here the sample spans about 170,000 distinct CDR3 sequences, about 96% being singletons. Trimming cost V 3 bases and J 2 bases, with 9 bases left between them. The CDR3 contains 14 residues. Germline V gene sequence: CDR1 MRHNA, CDR2 SNTAGT. Sequenced: CD4+ T cells from PBMCs. The chain joins TRBV6-4 to TRBJ2-3; D is tentatively TRBD1 or TRBD2 (5 bases each). The TCR sequence derives from a human donor with Susac syndrome. CDR3 in amino acids: CASSEGDPTDTQYF. As DNA, the CDR3 is TGTGCCAGCAGTGAAGGGGACCCCACAGATACGCAGTATTTT.